The clone carrying this T cell receptor (beta chain) came up many times. Its antigen is unknown. The cDNA was synthesized by 5'RACE incorporating 10-nucleotide random UMIs. TCRdb redid the calling of the 5' RACE reads with MiXCR, one entry per CDR3 protein. The data hold about 65,000 distinct CDR3 sequences, with about 4% observed a single time. The data derive from a study of neurological immune-mediated disorders. Study-wide background: Relapsing-remitting disease affected roughly 30, and secondary progressive 3, of approximately 34 multiple sclerosis patients. Broader study findings: No CDR3 amino acid sequences were shared by expanded clones across subjects, suggesting private repertoires in all groups.

The CDR3 covers 13 residues. The V segment lost 3 bases and the J segment 3 bases; nucleotides outside the gene matches: 1. Germline V gives CDR1 ENHRY, CDR2 SYGVKD. Specimen: PBMCs. The source of this sequence is a man aged 50 or older with multiple sclerosis. The rearrangement joins TRBV10-3 to TRBJ1-1, with 7 positions matching TRBD1. CDR3 DNA sequence: TGTGCCATCAGTGACAGGGGGGACACTGAAGCTTTCTTT. Translation: CAISDRGDTEAFF.